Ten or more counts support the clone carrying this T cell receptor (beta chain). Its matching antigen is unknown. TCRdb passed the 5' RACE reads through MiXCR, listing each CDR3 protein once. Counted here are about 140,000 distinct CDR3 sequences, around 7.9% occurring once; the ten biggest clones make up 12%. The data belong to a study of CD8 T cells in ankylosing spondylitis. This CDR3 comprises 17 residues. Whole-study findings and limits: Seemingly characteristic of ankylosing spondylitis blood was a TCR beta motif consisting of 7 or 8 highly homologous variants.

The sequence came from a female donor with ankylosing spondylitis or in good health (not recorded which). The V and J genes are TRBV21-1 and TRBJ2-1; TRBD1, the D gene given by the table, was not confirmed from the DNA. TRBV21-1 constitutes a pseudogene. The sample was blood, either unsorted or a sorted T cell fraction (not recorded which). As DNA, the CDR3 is TGTGCCAGCTCCACAAGCGGGGGGCAGAGCTCCTACAATGAGCAGTTCTTC. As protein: CASSTSGGQSSYNEQFF.